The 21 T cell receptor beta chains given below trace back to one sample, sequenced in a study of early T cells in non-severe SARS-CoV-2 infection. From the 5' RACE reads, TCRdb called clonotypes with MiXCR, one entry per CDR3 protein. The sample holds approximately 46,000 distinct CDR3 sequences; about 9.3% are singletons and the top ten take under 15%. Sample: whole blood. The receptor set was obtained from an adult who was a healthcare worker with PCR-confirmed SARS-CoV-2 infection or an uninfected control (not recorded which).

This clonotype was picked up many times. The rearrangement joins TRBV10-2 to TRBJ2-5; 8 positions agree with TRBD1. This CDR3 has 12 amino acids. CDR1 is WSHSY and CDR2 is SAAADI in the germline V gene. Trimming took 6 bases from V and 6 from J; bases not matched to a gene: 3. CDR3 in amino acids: CASSQGAKTQYF. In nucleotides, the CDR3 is TGCGCCAGCAGCCAGGGGGCGAAGACCCAGTACTTC.

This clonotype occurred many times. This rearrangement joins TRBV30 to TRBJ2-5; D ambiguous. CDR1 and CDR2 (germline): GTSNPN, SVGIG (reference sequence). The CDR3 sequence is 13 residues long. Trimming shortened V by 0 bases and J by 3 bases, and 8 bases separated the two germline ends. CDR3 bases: TGTGCCTGGAGTGTACACCCGGAAGAGACCCAGTACTTC. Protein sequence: CAWSVHPEETQYF. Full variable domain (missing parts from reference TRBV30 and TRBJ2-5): SQTIHQWPATLVQPVGSPLSLECTVEGTSNPNLYWYRQAAGRGLQLLFYSVGIGQISSEVPQNLSASRPQDRQFILSSKKLLLSDSGFYLCAWSVHPEETQYFGPGTRLLVL.

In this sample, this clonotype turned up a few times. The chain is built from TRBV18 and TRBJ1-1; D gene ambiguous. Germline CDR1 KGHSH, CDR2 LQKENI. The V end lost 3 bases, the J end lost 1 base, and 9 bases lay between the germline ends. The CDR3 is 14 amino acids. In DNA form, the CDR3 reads TGTGCCAGCTCACCCGGACTGTCGAACACTGAAGCTTTCTTT. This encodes CASSPGLSNTEAFF.

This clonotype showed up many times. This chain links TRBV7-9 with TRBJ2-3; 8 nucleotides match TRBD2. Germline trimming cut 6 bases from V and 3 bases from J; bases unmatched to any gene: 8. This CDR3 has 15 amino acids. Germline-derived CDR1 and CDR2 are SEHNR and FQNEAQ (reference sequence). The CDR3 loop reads CASSSSGSRTDTQYF. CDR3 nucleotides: TGTGCCAGCAGTTCGAGCGGGAGCAGGACAGATACGCAGTATTTT.

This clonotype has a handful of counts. The CDR3 spells CASSPGPGYEQYF. In DNA form, the CDR3 reads TGTGCCAGCAGCCCCGGGCCGGGGTACGAGCAGTACTTC. This chain joins TRBV7-3 and TRBJ2-7; D possibly corresponds to TRBD2 (5 bases). With 5 bases removed from V and 4 bases from J, the gap between germline ends came to 12 bases. The CDR3 has 13 amino acids. CDR1 and CDR2 (germline): SGHTA, FQGTGA.

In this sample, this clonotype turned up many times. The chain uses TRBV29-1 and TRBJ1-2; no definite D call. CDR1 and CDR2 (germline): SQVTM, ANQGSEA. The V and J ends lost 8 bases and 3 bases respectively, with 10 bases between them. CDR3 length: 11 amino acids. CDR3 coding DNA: TGCAGCCTCGGTGGAGACTATGGCTACACCTTC. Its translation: CSLGGDYGYTF.

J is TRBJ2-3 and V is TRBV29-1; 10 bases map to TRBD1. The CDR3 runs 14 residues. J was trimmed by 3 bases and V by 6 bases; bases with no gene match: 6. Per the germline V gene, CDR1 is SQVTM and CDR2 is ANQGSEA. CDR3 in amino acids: CSVSTGGNTDTQYF. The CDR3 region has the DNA TGCAGCGTATCGACAGGGGGCAATACAGATACGCAGTATTTT.

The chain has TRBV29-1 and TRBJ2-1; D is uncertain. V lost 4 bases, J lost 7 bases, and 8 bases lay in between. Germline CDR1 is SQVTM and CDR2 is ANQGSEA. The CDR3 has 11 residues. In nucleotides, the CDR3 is TGCAGCGTTGTAGGTGAAAATGAGCAGTTCTTC. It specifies CSVVGENEQFF.

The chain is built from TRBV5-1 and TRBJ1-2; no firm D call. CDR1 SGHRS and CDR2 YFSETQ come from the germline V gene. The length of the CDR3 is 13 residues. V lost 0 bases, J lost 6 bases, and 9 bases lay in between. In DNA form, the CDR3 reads TGCGCCAGCAGCTTGGAACAGAGCCATGGCTACACCTTC. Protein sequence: CASSLEQSHGYTF.

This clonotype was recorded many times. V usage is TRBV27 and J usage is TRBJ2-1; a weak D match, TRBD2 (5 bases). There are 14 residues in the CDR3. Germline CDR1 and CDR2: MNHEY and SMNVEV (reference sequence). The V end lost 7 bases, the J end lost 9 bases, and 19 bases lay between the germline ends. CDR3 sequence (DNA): TGTGCCAGCACAACGGGATGGGCCCGCGGTGAGCAGTTCTTC. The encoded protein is CASTTGWARGEQFF.

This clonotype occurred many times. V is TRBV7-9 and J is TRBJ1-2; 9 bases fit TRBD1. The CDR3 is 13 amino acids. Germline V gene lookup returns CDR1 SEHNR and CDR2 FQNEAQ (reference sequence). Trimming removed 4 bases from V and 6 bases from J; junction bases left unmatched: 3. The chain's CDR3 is CASSSTGGDGYTF. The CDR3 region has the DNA TGTGCCAGCAGCTCTACAGGGGGCGATGGCTACACCTTC.

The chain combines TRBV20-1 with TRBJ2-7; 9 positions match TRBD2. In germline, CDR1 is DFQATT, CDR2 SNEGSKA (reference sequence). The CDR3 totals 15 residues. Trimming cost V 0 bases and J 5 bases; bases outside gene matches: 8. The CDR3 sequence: CSARDAGLAIDEQYF. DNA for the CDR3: TGCAGTGCTAGAGATGCGGGACTAGCTATCGACGAGCAGTACTTC.

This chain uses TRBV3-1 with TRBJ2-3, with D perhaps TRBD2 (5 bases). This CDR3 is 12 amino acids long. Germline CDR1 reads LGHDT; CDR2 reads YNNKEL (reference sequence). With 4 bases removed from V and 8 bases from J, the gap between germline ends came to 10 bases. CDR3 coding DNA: TGTGCCAGCAGCCCGGAGGCCGGTACGCAGTATTTT. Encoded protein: CASSPEAGTQYF.

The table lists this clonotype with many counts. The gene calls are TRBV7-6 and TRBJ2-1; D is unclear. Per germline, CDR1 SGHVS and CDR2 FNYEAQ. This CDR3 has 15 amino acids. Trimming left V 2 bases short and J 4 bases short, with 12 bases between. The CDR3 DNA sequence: TGTGCCAGCAGCTTACCTGGCGGTTCTTACAATGAGCAGTTCTTC. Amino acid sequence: CASSLPGGSYNEQFF.

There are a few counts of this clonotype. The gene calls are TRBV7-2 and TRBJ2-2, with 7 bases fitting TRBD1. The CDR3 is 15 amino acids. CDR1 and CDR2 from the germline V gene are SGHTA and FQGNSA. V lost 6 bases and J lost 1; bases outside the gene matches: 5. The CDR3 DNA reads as TGTGCCAGCAGGTTGGACAGGCTGAACACCGGGGAGCTGTTTTTT. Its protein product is CASRLDRLNTGELFF.

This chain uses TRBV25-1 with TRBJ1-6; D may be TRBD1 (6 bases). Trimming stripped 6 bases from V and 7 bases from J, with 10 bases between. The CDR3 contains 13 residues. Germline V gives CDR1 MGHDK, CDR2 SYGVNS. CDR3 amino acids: CASSEQGNSPLHF. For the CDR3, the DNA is TGTGCCAGCAGCGAACAGGGAAATTCACCCCTCCACTTT.

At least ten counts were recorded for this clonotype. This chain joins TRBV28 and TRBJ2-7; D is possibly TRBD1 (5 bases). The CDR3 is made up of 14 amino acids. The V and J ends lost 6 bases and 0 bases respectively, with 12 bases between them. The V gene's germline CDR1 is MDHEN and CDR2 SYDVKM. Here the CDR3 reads CASSSGQSSYEQYF. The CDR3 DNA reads TGTGCCAGCAGCTCAGGGCAGAGCTCCTACGAGCAGTACTTC. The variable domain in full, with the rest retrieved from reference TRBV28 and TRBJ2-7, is DVKVTQSSRYLVKRTGEKVFLECVQDMDHENMFWYRQDPGLGLRLIYFSYDVKMKEKGDIPEGYSVSREKKERFSLILESASTNQTSMYLCASSSGQSSYEQYFGPGTRLTVT.

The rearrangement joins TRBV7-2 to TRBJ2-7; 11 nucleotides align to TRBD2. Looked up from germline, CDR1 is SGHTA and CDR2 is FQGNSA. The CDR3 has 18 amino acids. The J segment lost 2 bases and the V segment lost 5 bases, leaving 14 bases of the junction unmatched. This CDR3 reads CASSRTSGSLGSPYEQYF. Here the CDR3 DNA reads TGTGCCAGCAGCAGGACTAGCGGGTCATTAGGGAGCCCCTACGAGCAGTACTTC.

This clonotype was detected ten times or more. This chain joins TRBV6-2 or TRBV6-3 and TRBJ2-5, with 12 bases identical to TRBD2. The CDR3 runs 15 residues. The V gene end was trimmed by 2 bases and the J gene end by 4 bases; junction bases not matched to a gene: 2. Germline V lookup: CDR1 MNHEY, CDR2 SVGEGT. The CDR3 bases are TGTGCCAGCAGTTACCTAGCGGGAGGGAGAGAGACCCAGTACTTC. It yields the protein CASSYLAGGRETQYF.

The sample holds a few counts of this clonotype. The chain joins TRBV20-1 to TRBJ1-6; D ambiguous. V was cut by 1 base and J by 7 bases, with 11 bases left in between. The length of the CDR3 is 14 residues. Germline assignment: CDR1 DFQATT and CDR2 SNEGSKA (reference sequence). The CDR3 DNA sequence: TGCAGTGCTAGAGTCGGCGTTTTAAATTCACCCCTCCACTTT. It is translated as CSARVGVLNSPLHF.

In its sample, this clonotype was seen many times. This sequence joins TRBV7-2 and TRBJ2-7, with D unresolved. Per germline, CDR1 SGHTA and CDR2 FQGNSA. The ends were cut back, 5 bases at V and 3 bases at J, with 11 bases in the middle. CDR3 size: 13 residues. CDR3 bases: TGTGCCAGCAGCCCAAACCCAAACTACGAGCAGTACTTC. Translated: CASSPNPNYEQYF. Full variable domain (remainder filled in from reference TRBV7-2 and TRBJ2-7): GAGVSQSPSNKVTEKGKDVELRCDPISGHTALYWYRQSLGQGLEFLIYFQGNSAPDKSGLPSDRFSAERTGGSVSTLTIQRTQQEDSAVYLCASSPNPNYEQYFGPGTRLTVT.